The 5 T cell receptor beta chains reported below all come from one sample, sequenced in a study of blood T cell repertoires in COVID-19. Assay used: immunoSEQ multiplex PCR; TCRdb lists only in-frame clones, some missing. The sample holds approximately 200,000 clones; more than 70% are singletons and the top ten take 7% to 10%. The sample consisted of PBMCs or T cells enriched from blood (not recorded which). Source of these receptors: a young woman who had recovered from COVID-19.

This clone was observed a few times. The V call is TRBV25-1, the J call TRBJ2-3; 8 nucleotides match TRBD2. CDR3 length equals 15 residues. Germline assignment: CDR1 MGHDK and CDR2 SYGVNS. Losses at the gene ends were 5 bases for V and 4 bases for J; bases not matched to a gene: 8. CDR3 sequence: CASSNTGLEADTQYF. For the CDR3, the DNA is TGTGCCAGCAGTAACACGGGACTAGAGGCAGATACGCAGTATTTT.

The rearrangement uses TRBV5-1 and TRBJ2-3; D is possibly TRBD1 (6 bases). Germline V lookup: CDR1 SGHRS, CDR2 YFSETQ. The ends were cut back, 4 bases at V and 5 bases at J, with 8 bases in the middle. This CDR3 is 12 amino acids long. The chain's CDR3 is CASSIQGDTQYF. Here the CDR3 DNA reads TGCGCCAGCAGCATACAGGGAGATACGCAGTATTTT.

The chain combines TRBV7-3 with TRBJ1-2, with 9 bases matching TRBD1. Germline assignment: CDR1 SGHTA and CDR2 FQGTGA. The CDR3 sequence is 15 residues long. The V and J ends lost 2 bases and 8 bases, in that order; junction bases with no gene match: 9. The CDR3 loop reads CASSLPGQGLDGYTF. The CDR3 nucleotides read TGTGCCAGCAGCTTACCGGGACAGGGTTTAGACGGCTACACCTTC.

The chain links TRBV9 to TRBJ2-7; D is uncertain. V was pared by 0 bases and J by 2 bases, with 6 bases between. Germline CDR1 and CDR2: SGDLS and YYNGEE. This CDR3 is built from 13 residues. The CDR3 DNA reads as TGTGCCAGCAGCGTAGGACACCCCTACGAGCAGTACTTC. Its translation: CASSVGHPYEQYF. Full variable domain (rest looked up from reference TRBV9 and TRBJ2-7): DSGVTQTPKHLITATGQRVTLRCSPRSGDLSVYWYQQSLDQGLQFLIQYYNGEERAKGNILERFSAQQFPDLHSELNLSSLELGDSALYFCASSVGHPYEQYFGPGTRLTVT.

The chain joins TRBV28 to TRBJ2-7; D perhaps matches TRBD2 (6 bases). The CDR3 totals 14 residues. In germline, CDR1 is MDHEN, CDR2 SYDVKM. V lost 6 bases to trimming and J lost 6 bases, with 18 bases between them. The CDR3 nucleotides read TGTGCCAGCAGAATAGCGGCCCCTGGGGGCGAGCAGTACTTC. Translated: CASRIAAPGGEQYF.